A single sample gave rise to the 2 T cell receptor beta chains below, sequenced in a study of glioma-infiltrating T cells after dendritic cell vaccination. The time point is: after dendritic cell vaccination, including at tumor progression/relapse. Sequencing used immunoSEQ multiplex PCR; TCRdb keeps in-frame clones, though not all of them. The sample has some 99,000 clones; more than 70% are singletons. The sequences come from blood, collected after dendritic cell vaccination. The source of these receptors is a human donor with glioblastoma.

This rearrangement joins TRBV4-2 to TRBJ1-4; D gene uncertain. In germline, CDR1 is LGHNA, CDR2 YNFKEQ. This CDR3 has 12 residues. The V gene lost 0 bases and the J gene lost 8 bases, with 4 bases spanning the gap. The CDR3 DNA follows: TGTGCCAGCAGCCAAGATGAGGAAAAACTGTTTTTT. Its translation is CASSQDEEKLFF.

The chain links TRBV29-1 to TRBJ1-2; the D gene is possibly TRBD1 (5 bases). Germline V gene sequence: CDR1 SQVTM, CDR2 ANQGSEA. This CDR3 comprises 12 residues. Trimming shortened V by 7 bases and J by 8 bases, and 17 bases separated the two germline ends. The CDR3 is CSARLDSRGYTF. The CDR3 nucleotides read TGCAGCGCTCGCCTAGACAGTCGGGGCTACACCTTC. Complete variable domain (other parts from reference TRBV29-1 and TRBJ1-2): SAVISQKPSRDICQRGTSLTIQCQVDSQVTMMFWYRQQPGQSLTLIATANQGSEATYESGFVIDKFPISRPNLTFSTLTVSNMSPEDSSIYLCSARLDSRGYTFGSGTRLTVV.